These 21 T cell receptor beta chains originate from one sample sequenced in a study of blood T cell repertoires in COVID-19. Assay used: immunoSEQ multiplex PCR; TCRdb lists only in-frame clones, some missing. Of about 130,000 clones listed, roughly 80% are singletons. The sample comprised peripheral blood. The receptors originated from a woman older than 75 with acute or convalescent COVID-19.

V usage is TRBV9 and J usage is TRBJ2-1; 8 bases are shared with TRBD2. Trimming cost V 2 bases and J 0 bases; bases outside gene matches: 4. The CDR3 runs 16 residues. The germline gives CDR1 SGDLS, CDR2 YYNGEE. CDR3 coding DNA: TGTGCCAGCAGCGTGAGCGGGGGATCCTCCTACAATGAGCAGTTCTTC. Its translation is CASSVSGGSSYNEQFF.

In its sample, this clone was seen a few times. This chain joins TRBV30 and TRBJ1-2, with D possibly TRBD1 on 5 matching bases. The CDR3 extends over 15 amino acids. Germline lookup yields CDR1 GTSNPN and CDR2 SVGIG (reference sequence). The germline V and J ends were trimmed by 2 bases and 6 bases, with 19 bases remaining between them. The DNA for the CDR3 is TGTGCCTGGAGTCTCGGCAGGGATTTTCGGAATGGCTACACCTTC. Its protein is CAWSLGRDFRNGYTF.

This sequence joins TRBV9 and TRBJ2-6; 8 bases match TRBD1. CDR1 is SGDLS, CDR2 YYNGEE, per germline. The CDR3 has 18 residues. V lost 3 bases and J lost 0; bases outside the gene matches: 8. The CDR3 sequence: CASSGEGTGYSGANVLTF. CDR3 bases: TGTGCCAGCAGCGGAGAGGGGACAGGTTACTCTGGGGCCAACGTCCTGACTTTC.

This chain joins TRBV5-1 and TRBJ2-7; TRBD2 matches 7 bases. CDR1 and CDR2 (germline): SGHRS, YFSETQ. The CDR3 is 14 amino acids. The V segment lost 0 bases and the J segment 6 bases; nucleotides outside the gene matches: 6. The CDR3 sequence is CASSLGPGGREQYF. The CDR3 nucleotides read TGCGCCAGCAGCTTGGGGCCGGGAGGACGCGAGCAGTACTTC. Full variable domain (remainder filled in from reference TRBV5-1 and TRBJ2-7): KAGVTQTPRYLIKTRGQQVTLSCSPISGHRSVSWYQQTPGQGLQFLFEYFSETQRNKGNFPGRFSGRQFSNSRSEMNVSTLELGDSALYLCASSLGPGGREQYFGPGTRLTVT.

The gene calls are TRBV6-2 or TRBV6-3 and TRBJ2-4, with 11 bases matching TRBD2. CDR1 and CDR2 from the germline V gene are MNHEY and SVGEGT. CDR3 size: 16 residues. Unmatched junction bases numbered 7, after V lost 4 bases and J lost 5 bases. CDR3 sequence: CASSFLAGGRENIQYF. In DNA, the CDR3 is TGTGCCAGCAGTTTCTTAGCGGGGGGGCGAGAAAACATTCAGTACTTC.

The J gene is TRBJ1-1, the V gene TRBV25-1; 7 bases line up with TRBD1. The germline CDR1 and CDR2 sequences are MGHDK and SYGVNS. The CDR3 runs 15 residues. V trimming: 0 bases; J trimming: 1 base; junction bases outside the gene matches: 2. The CDR3 sequence is CASSEYGDRNTEAFF. The CDR3 DNA reads TGTGCCAGCAGTGAATATGGGGACAGGAACACTGAAGCTTTCTTT. The full variable domain, with the rest looked up from reference TRBV25-1 and TRBJ1-1, is EADIYQTPRYLVIGTGKKITLECSQTMGHDKMYWYQQDPGMELHLIHYSYGVNSTEKGDLSSESTVSRIRTEHFPLTLESARPSHTSQYLCASSEYGDRNTEAFFGQGTRLTVV.

The chain recombines TRBV6-5 with TRBJ1-1; D possibly corresponds to TRBD1 (6 bases). The CDR3 is 14 amino acids. V was pared by 7 bases and J by 3 bases, with 15 bases between. Germline values: CDR1 MNHEY, CDR2 SVGAGI. CDR3 amino acids: CASTPRTVYTEAFF. In DNA form, the CDR3 reads TGTGCCAGCACCCCGCGGACAGTTTACACTGAAGCTTTCTTT.

The genes are TRBV5-1 and TRBJ1-5, with 7 bases aligning to TRBD1. Trimming took 1 base from V and 2 from J; bases not matched to a gene: 3. Germline assignment: CDR1 SGHRS and CDR2 YFSETQ. This CDR3 has 15 residues. CDR3 amino acids: CASSLTGDGNQPQHF. CDR3 DNA sequence: TGCGCCAGCAGCTTGACAGGGGATGGCAATCAGCCCCAGCATTTT.

This chain connects TRBV7-2 to TRBJ2-3, with a tentative D call TRBD1 (6 bases). V gave up 4 bases and J gave up 6 bases, with 11 bases separating them. Germline V gene data show CDR1 as SGHTA and CDR2 as FQGNSA. There are 13 residues in the CDR3. CDR3 sequence: CASSSDRWDTQYF. CDR3 sequence (DNA): TGTGCCAGCAGCTCGGACAGATGGGATACGCAGTATTTT.

The chain combines TRBV3-1 (or the pseudogene TRBV3-2) with TRBJ1-2; 7 bases fit TRBD1. The germline V gene encodes CDR1 LGHDT and CDR2 YNNKEL (reference sequence). V was pared by 2 bases and J by 8 bases, with 8 bases of the junction left unmatched. The CDR3 has 14 residues. CDR3 loop: CASSQLQGIVGYTF. For the CDR3, the DNA is TGTGCCAGCAGCCAATTACAGGGGATTGTAGGCTACACCTTC.

CDR3 amino acids: CATEEVFSYNSPLHF. CDR3 DNA: TGTGCCACGGAGGAGGTTTTCTCCTATAATTCACCCCTCCACTTT. The chain recombines TRBV19 with TRBJ1-6; D call uncertain. This CDR3 comprises 15 residues. CDR1 and CDR2 (germline): LNHDA, SQIVND (reference sequence). The V end was cut by 10 bases, the J end by 0 bases, with 13 bases between.

The chain joins TRBV5-4 to TRBJ1-4, with TRBD1 matching over 9 bases. The V gene end was trimmed by 4 bases and the J gene end by 11 bases; junction bases not matched to a gene: 6. Germline CDR1 is SGHNT and CDR2 is YYREEE (reference sequence). This CDR3 contains 13 residues. The CDR3 DNA follows: TGTGCCAGCAGCGGACAGGGGCAGGCTAAACTGTTTTTT. It yields the protein CASSGQGQAKLFF.

The chain links TRBV20-1 to TRBJ2-1; 7 positions agree with TRBD2. Germline loops: CDR1 DFQATT, CDR2 SNEGSKA (reference sequence). There are 18 residues in the CDR3. Trimming at V came to 3 bases and at J to 7 bases, leaving 21 bases not matched to a gene. The DNA of the CDR3 is TGCAGTGCTAGTAGTATGCTAGTAACATACGGGGGGAGTAATGAGCAGTTCTTC. This sequence encodes CSASSMLVTYGGSNEQFF.

The chain links TRBV7-9 to TRBJ1-2; D unclear. The CDR3 is 14 residues long. CDR1 and CDR2 from the germline V gene are SEHNR and FQNEAQ (reference sequence). The V and J ends lost 2 bases and 2 bases respectively, with 9 bases between them. CDR3 bases: TGTGCCAGCAGCTTAACCACATGGAACTATGGCTACACCTTC. The encoded protein is CASSLTTWNYGYTF. Based on the CDR3 plus reference TRBV7-9 and TRBJ1-2, the full variable domain is DTGVSQNPRHKITKRGQNVTFRCDPISEHNRLYWYRQTLGQGPEFLTYFQNEAQLEKSRLLSDRFSAERPKGSFSTLEIQRTEQGDSAMYLCASSLTTWNYGYTFGSGTRLTVV.

This clone was recorded only once. V and J are TRBV10-3 and TRBJ2-3; possibly TRBD1 for D (5 bases). V lost 7 bases and J lost 0, with 29 bases in between. The CDR3 loop spans 20 amino acids. Germline assignment: CDR1 ENHRY and CDR2 SYGVKD. The CDR3 loop reads CAITFGPLNLEGVSTDTQYF. CDR3 nucleotides: TGTGCCATCACATTTGGCCCCCTGAACCTGGAAGGGGTTAGCACAGATACGCAGTATTTT.

V and J are TRBV4-2 and TRBJ1-5, with 10 positions matching TRBD1. The CDR3 loop spans 15 amino acids. Germline values: CDR1 LGHNA, CDR2 YNFKEQ. J lost 4 bases, V lost 1 base, and 1 base had no gene match. The CDR3 sequence is CASSQGDRGNQPQHF. The CDR3 DNA follows: TGTGCCAGCAGCCAAGGGGACAGGGGTAATCAGCCCCAGCATTTT.

The chain employs TRBV6-5 and TRBJ1-3; D may be TRBD1 (6 bases). Germline V gene lookup returns CDR1 MNHEY and CDR2 SVGAGI. This CDR3 region has 14 residues. V dropped 7 bases and J dropped 5 bases, with 15 bases sitting between them. CDR3 sequence: CASMSQQGRNTIYF. The DNA of the CDR3 is TGTGCCAGCATGTCCCAACAGGGCCGAAACACCATATATTTT.

The gene calls are TRBV15 and TRBJ2-3; D may be TRBD2 (5 bases). Germline CDR1 is LNHNV and CDR2 is YYDKDF (reference sequence). This CDR3 contains 14 residues. The ends were cut back, 5 bases at V and 3 bases at J, with 12 bases in the middle. The CDR3 is CATSYRSGTDTQYF. In nucleotides, the CDR3 is TGTGCCACCAGCTATCGCTCGGGAACAGATACGCAGTATTTT.

V gene TRBV19 combines with J gene TRBJ2-5, with 12 bases matching TRBD2. With V trimmed by 4 bases and J by 4 bases, 7 bases remained unmatched. Germline CDR1 reads LNHDA; CDR2 reads SQIVND (reference sequence). The CDR3 spans 16 residues. The CDR3 loop reads CASSTGTSGWLETQYF. The CDR3 bases are TGTGCCAGTAGTACAGGGACTAGCGGGTGGTTAGAGACCCAGTACTTC. The whole variable domain, filled in from reference TRBV19 and TRBJ2-5, reads DGGITQSPKYLFRKEGQNVTLSCEQNLNHDAMYWYRQDPGQGLRLIYYSQIVNDFQKGDIAEGYSVSREKKESFPLTVTSAQKNPTAFYLCASSTGTSGWLETQYFGPGTRLLVL.

This clone was found a few times. The chain has TRBV19 and TRBJ1-5; D perhaps matches TRBD1 (5 bases). Per germline, CDR1 LNHDA and CDR2 SQIVND (reference sequence). This CDR3 comprises 14 residues. With 2 bases removed from V and 4 bases from J, the gap between germline ends came to 9 bases. CDR3 nucleotide sequence: TGTGCCAGTAGTATACAGGCAGGGAATCAGCCCCAGCATTTT. It translates to CASSIQAGNQPQHF. The entire variable domain, with the rest obtained from reference TRBV19 and TRBJ1-5, is as follows: DGGITQSPKYLFRKEGQNVTLSCEQNLNHDAMYWYRQDPGQGLRLIYYSQIVNDFQKGDIAEGYSVSREKKESFPLTVTSAQKNPTAFYLCASSIQAGNQPQHFGDGTRLSIL.

The chain is built from TRBV5-6 and TRBJ1-6; D is unclear. V lost 0 bases, J lost 4 bases, and 5 bases lay in between. Germline-derived CDR1 and CDR2 are SGHDT and YYEEEE. The CDR3 runs to 14 residues. In nucleotides, the CDR3 is TGTGCCAGCAGCTTGGACGGTTATAATTCACCCCTCCACTTT. This codes for CASSLDGYNSPLHF.